This T cell receptor (beta chain) derives from a study of blood T cell repertoires in COVID-19. Study background: The origin of the acute and convalescent COVID-19 samples was the United States, Italy and Spain. PBMCs, B-cell-depleted T cells, or T cells were the source of the cDNA or gDNA that made up the material.

How the authors handled the data: Scientists estimated how many nucleated cells there were by amplifying reference gene primers. Some clones are missing from TCRdb's copy, which holds only in-frame ones; the method was immunoSEQ multiplex PCR. Clone size and the V and J calls come from that table; the DNA yielded D and trimming. Among around 310,000 clones, 90% were seen once, and the ten largest hold roughly 1%. The CDR3 extends over 18 amino acids. Trimming left V 5 bases short and J 0 bases short, with 23 bases between. Seattle cases were enrolled at active infection and followed longitudinally. This TCR derives from a woman in her 40s with COVID-19, enrolled during active disease. The chain combines TRBV23-1 with TRBJ2-7; weak D call: TRBD1 (6 bases). TRBV23-1 is labeled an ORF, and its function is uncertain. Sequenced material: peripheral blood. CDR3 bases: TGCGCCAGCAGTACTAGGGGGACGGATGACAGCCACTCCTACGAGCAGTACTTC. This gives the protein CASSTRGTDDSHSYEQYF.